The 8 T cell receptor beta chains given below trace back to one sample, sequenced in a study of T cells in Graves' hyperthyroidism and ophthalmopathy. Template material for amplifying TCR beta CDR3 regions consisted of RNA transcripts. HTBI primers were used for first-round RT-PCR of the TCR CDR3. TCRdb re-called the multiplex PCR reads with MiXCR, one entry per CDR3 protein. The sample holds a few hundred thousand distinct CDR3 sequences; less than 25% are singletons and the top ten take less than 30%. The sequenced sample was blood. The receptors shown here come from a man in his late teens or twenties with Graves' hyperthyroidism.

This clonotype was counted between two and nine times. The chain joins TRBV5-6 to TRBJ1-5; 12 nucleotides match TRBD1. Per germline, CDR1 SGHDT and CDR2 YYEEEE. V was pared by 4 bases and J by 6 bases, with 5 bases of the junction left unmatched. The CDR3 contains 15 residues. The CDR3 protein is CASSRGTGGVQPQHF. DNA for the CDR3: TGTGCCAGCAGCCGCGGGACAGGGGGCGTTCAGCCCCAGCATTTT.

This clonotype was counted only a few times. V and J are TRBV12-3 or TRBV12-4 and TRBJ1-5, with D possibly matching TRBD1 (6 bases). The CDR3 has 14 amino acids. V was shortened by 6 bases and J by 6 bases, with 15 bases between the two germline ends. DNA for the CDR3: TGTGCCAGCAGGGGCACGGGGGCGGTTCAGCCCCAGCATTTT. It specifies CASRGTGAVQPQHF.

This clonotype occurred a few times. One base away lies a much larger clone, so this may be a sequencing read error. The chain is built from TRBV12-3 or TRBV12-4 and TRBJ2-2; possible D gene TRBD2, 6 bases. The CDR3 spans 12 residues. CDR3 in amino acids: CASSFTGGELCF. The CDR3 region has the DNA TGTGCCAGCAGTTTCACAGGAGGGGAGCTGTGTTTT.

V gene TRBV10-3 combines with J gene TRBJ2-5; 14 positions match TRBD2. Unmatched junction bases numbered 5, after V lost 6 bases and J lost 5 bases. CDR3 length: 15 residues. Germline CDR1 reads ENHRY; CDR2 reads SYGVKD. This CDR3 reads CAISARTSGGETQYF. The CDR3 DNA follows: TGTGCCATCAGCGCCCGGACTAGCGGGGGGGAGACCCAGTACTTC.

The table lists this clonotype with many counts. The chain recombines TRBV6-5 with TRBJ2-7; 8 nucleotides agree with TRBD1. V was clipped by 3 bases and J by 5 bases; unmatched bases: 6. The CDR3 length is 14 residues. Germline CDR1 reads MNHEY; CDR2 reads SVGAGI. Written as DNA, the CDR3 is TGTGCCAGCAGTTATTCTCCAGGGGGCCACGAGCAGTACTTC. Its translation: CASSYSPGGHEQYF.

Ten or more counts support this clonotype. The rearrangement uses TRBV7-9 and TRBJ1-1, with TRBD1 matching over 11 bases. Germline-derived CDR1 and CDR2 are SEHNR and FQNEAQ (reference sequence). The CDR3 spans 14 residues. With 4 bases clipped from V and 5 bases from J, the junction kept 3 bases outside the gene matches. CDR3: CASSSGQGVTEAFF. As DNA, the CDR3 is TGTGCCAGCAGCTCGGGACAGGGGGTTACTGAAGCTTTCTTT.

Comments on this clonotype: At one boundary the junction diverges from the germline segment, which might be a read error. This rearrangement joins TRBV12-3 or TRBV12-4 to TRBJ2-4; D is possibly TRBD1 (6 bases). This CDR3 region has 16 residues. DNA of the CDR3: TGTGCCAGCAGTTTCAACTTGGCGTGGACAGAAAACATTAAGTACTTC. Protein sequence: CASSFNLAWTENIKYF.

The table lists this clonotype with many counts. The CDR3 here is CASSYPQGNYGYTF. CDR3 DNA: TGTGCCAGCAGTTACCCCCAGGGTAACTATGGCTACACCTTC. The chain joins TRBV6-2 or TRBV6-3 to TRBJ1-2, with D maybe TRBD1 (5 bases). The germline CDR1 and CDR2 sequences are MNHEY and SVGEGT. This CDR3 region has 14 residues. Trimming pared 2 bases from V and 1 base from J, leaving 8 bases between.